Listed here is a single T cell receptor beta chain. This sample stems from a study of T cell changes during pregnancy in multiple sclerosis. The CDR3 has 15 residues. After removal of 0 bases from V and 0 bases from J, the junction contained 0 bases not matched to a gene. Germline V gives CDR1 MNHEY, CDR2 SVGAGI. The table came from immunoSEQ multiplex PCR; TCRdb's copy has only in-frame clones and leaves some out. The table includes under 55,000 clones, approximately 91% detected once. Sample: PBMCs (not recorded whether the cells were cultured). The source is a female donor with multiple sclerosis, enrolled in a pregnancy study. The chain is built from TRBV6-5 and TRBJ2-7; 9 nucleotides line up with TRBD1. The CDR3 nucleotides read TGTGCCAGCAGTTACTCGACAGGGGGCTCCTACGAGCAGTACTTC. Protein sequence: CASSYSTGGSYEQYF.